Below are 19 T cell receptor beta chains sequenced from a single sample in a study of OX40 agonist ivuxolimab in advanced cancers. Profiled with immunoSEQ multiplex PCR; TCRdb holds only in-frame clones, not every one. The sample lists about 55,000 clones, about 88% occurring once. Sequencing was performed on CD4+ or CD8+ T cells sorted from blood, taken in a trial of the OX40 agonist ivuxolimab. The receptors originated from an adult with an advanced solid tumor such as melanoma, head and neck, liver or kidney cancer.

The gene calls are TRBV6-5 and TRBJ2-1, with a tentative D call TRBD2 (6 bases). The ends were cut back, 11 bases at V and 0 bases at J, with 8 bases in the middle. This CDR3 comprises 12 residues. Germline-derived CDR1 and CDR2 are MNHEY and SVGAGI. The CDR3 loop reads CAAGLSYNEQFF. The CDR3 nucleotides are TGTGCCGCGGGACTCTCCTACAATGAGCAGTTCTTC.

This chain joins TRBV27 and TRBJ2-7; no definite D call. Trimming removed 3 bases at V and 7 bases at J, with 7 bases between. This CDR3 spans 11 amino acids. The V gene's germline CDR1 is MNHEY and CDR2 SMNVEV (reference sequence). Here the CDR3 reads CASSFGREQYF. CDR3 bases: TGTGCCAGCAGTTTCGGGCGAGAGCAGTACTTC.

V is TRBV2 and J is TRBJ1-1, with TRBD1 as a possible D gene (6 bases). Trimming took 6 bases from V and 7 from J, leaving 9 bases between them. Looked up from germline, CDR1 is SNHLY and CDR2 is FYNNEI. The length of the CDR3 is 11 residues. The CDR3 region is CASSKQGEAFF. The CDR3 DNA reads TGTGCCAGCAGCAAACAGGGTGAAGCTTTCTTT.

This clone was observed a single time. The chain couples TRBV19 to TRBJ2-2; D unclear. Germline V lookup: CDR1 LNHDA, CDR2 SQIVND (reference sequence). Trimming pared 5 bases from V and 7 bases from J, leaving 8 bases between. CDR3 length: 12 residues. CDR3 region: CASSPSRGELFF. The CDR3 DNA follows: TGTGCCAGTAGTCCATCCCGCGGGGAGCTGTTTTTT.

The chain uses TRBV6-1 and TRBJ1-3; D ambiguous. The CDR3 length is 11 residues. The germline V gene encodes CDR1 MNHNS and CDR2 SASEGT. The V gene lost 11 bases and the J gene lost 0 bases, with 5 bases spanning the gap. The DNA of the CDR3 is TGTGCCGAAACCTCTGGAAACACCATATATTTT. It specifies CAETSGNTIYF.

This sequence joins TRBV30 and TRBJ2-2; D unresolved. This CDR3 has 12 amino acids. The germline V gene has CDR1 GTSNPN and CDR2 SVGIG (reference sequence). V was trimmed by 3 bases and J by 9 bases, leaving 11 bases between them. The CDR3 DNA is TGTGCCTGGAGAAGTTCGGGCCGGGAGCTGTTTTTT. It is translated as CAWRSSGRELFF.

This sequence joins TRBV6-1 and TRBJ1-5, with TRBD1 identical over 9 bases. The germline gives CDR1 MNHNS, CDR2 SASEGT. V shed 7 bases and J 4 bases; nucleotides not matched to a gene: 5. The CDR3 loop spans 14 amino acids. The CDR3: CASTSDRGNQPQHF. CDR3 DNA sequence: TGTGCCAGCACCTCCGACAGGGGGAATCAGCCCCAGCATTTT.

The V call is TRBV9, the J call TRBJ1-1; D call uncertain. The V end was cut by 5 bases, the J end by 1 base, with 9 bases between. Germline lookup yields CDR1 SGDLS and CDR2 YYNGEE. The CDR3 runs 13 residues. CDR3 region: CASSLRQNTEAFF. The DNA for the CDR3 is TGTGCCAGCAGTTTGCGACAGAACACTGAAGCTTTCTTT.

The gene calls are TRBV6-5 and TRBJ1-2, with TRBD1 as a possible D gene (5 bases). The CDR3 has 14 residues. Germline loops: CDR1 MNHEY, CDR2 SVGAGI. V was trimmed by 5 bases and J by 7 bases, leaving 17 bases between them. The CDR3 loop reads CASSPDWGPGGYTF. CDR3 coding DNA: TGTGCCAGCAGTCCTGATTGGGGCCCGGGTGGCTACACCTTC.

This clone was seen a handful of times. The V gene is TRBV5-1, the J gene TRBJ2-7; the D is unclear. The V end was cut by 0 bases, the J end by 6 bases, with 4 bases between. The length of the CDR3 is 11 residues. Germline V gene data show CDR1 as SGHRS and CDR2 as YFSETQ. Here the CDR3 DNA reads TGCGCCAGCAGCTTGGAGGCCGAGCAGTACTTC. It is translated as CASSLEAEQYF.

This clone was found a few times. The V and J genes are TRBV7-9 and TRBJ1-5; D uncertain. The CDR3 runs 13 residues. V was clipped by 1 base and J by 5 bases, with 6 bases between them. Germline-derived CDR1 and CDR2 are SEHNR and FQNEAQ (reference sequence). CDR3 sequence: CASSLGPYQPQHF. The CDR3 region has the DNA TGTGCCAGCAGCTTAGGGCCTTATCAGCCCCAGCATTTT.

The DNA for the CDR3 is TGTGCCAGCGAAAAACCGGGGCCCCTAAATGAAGCTTTCTTT. Translating gives CASEKPGPLNEAFF. The rearrangement uses TRBV6-1 and TRBJ1-1; possible D gene TRBD1, 5 bases. The length of the CDR3 is 14 residues. V was pared by 8 bases and J by 7 bases, with 20 bases between. Germline CDR1 MNHNS, CDR2 SASEGT.

This clone is a singleton in its sample. The genes are TRBV27 and TRBJ1-1; a weak D match, TRBD1 (6 bases). The CDR3 runs to 15 residues. Germline V gene data show CDR1 as MNHEY and CDR2 as SMNVEV (reference sequence). Deletions cut 3 bases from V and 4 bases from J, with 15 bases between. CDR3 nucleotides: TGTGCCAGCAGTTTCCAGGGGTATTCGAGCACTGAAGCTTTCTTT. Protein sequence: CASSFQGYSSTEAFF.

The chain is built from TRBV28 and TRBJ1-5; 9 nucleotides match TRBD1. Germline assignment: CDR1 MDHEN and CDR2 SYDVKM. The CDR3 runs to 16 residues. Germline trimming cut 5 bases from V and 1 base from J; bases unmatched to any gene: 6. CDR3 region: CASSTGGIQSNQPQHF. CDR3 sequence (DNA): TGTGCCAGCAGTACAGGGGGCATCCAAAGCAATCAGCCCCAGCATTTT. Full variable domain (missing parts from reference TRBV28 and TRBJ1-5): DVKVTQSSRYLVKRTGEKVFLECVQDMDHENMFWYRQDPGLGLRLIYFSYDVKMKEKGDIPEGYSVSREKKERFSLILESASTNQTSMYLCASSTGGIQSNQPQHFGDGTRLSIL.

The DNA for the CDR3 is TGCGCCAGCAGCTTGGGGCTGACCTACGAGCAGTACTTC. Its protein is CASSLGLTYEQYF. V usage is TRBV5-1 and J usage is TRBJ2-7; D is uncertain. V lost 0 bases and J lost 2, with 6 bases in between. Looked up from germline, CDR1 is SGHRS and CDR2 is YFSETQ. The CDR3 runs to 13 residues.

This clone was detected only once. The CDR3 here is CASSRDSYGYTF. As DNA, the CDR3 is TGTGCCAGCAGTCGGGACAGCTATGGCTACACCTTC. This chain joins TRBV6-1 and TRBJ1-2, with 7 positions matching TRBD1. The CDR3 is made up of 12 amino acids. Germline CDR1 reads MNHNS; CDR2 reads SASEGT. Unmatched junction bases numbered 1, after V lost 5 bases and J lost 4 bases.

The V and J genes are TRBV30 and TRBJ1-4; D ambiguous. Trimming removed 5 bases from V and 3 bases from J, with 7 bases in between. The CDR3 length is 12 residues. Germline V lookup: CDR1 GTSNPN, CDR2 SVGIG (reference sequence). CDR3 coding DNA: TGTGCCTGGGGCGGGGCTAATGAAAAACTGTTTTTT. Translation gives CAWGGANEKLFF.

This clone was counted a few times. The J gene is TRBJ1-5, the V gene TRBV18; D is unresolved. The CDR3 is made up of 13 amino acids. With 4 bases removed from V and 4 bases from J, the gap between germline ends came to 8 bases. Germline CDR1 and CDR2: KGHSH and LQKENI. As DNA, the CDR3 is TGTGCCAGCTCACAGGGAGAGAATCAGCCCCAGCATTTT. Its protein is CASSQGENQPQHF.

The chain is built from TRBV6-5 and TRBJ2-3, with TRBD2 matching 7 bases. This CDR3 spans 14 amino acids. V lost 7 bases and J lost 3; bases outside the gene matches: 7. CDR1 is MNHEY and CDR2 is SVGAGI in the germline V gene. In DNA form, the CDR3 reads TGTGCCAGCATCCCCGGGGGGAGGACAGATACGCAGTATTTT. Amino acid sequence: CASIPGGRTDTQYF.